This T cell receptor (beta chain) emerged from a study of T cell repertoires in cytomegalovirus infection (dated by TCRdb to about 2019). About the full investigation: Donor HLA type was relevant to the analysis, because carriage of CMV infection together with the matching HLA type was indicated by public TCR beta signatures.

Details on this clonotype: Its antigen is currently not known. The record has no base qualities; no much larger clone is one base away.

The paper as a whole reports these results and caveats: Carriers of CMV infection plus the relevant HLA type were discriminated by the cumulative frequency of public TCR beta family members in the study cohort and in an independent roughly 370-donor cohort. In the ex vivo response, HLA-C-restricted CMV-specific TCR beta clonotypes were dominant, and in two of eight donors the single most frequent clonotype came from this HLA-C-restricted group.

Sequencing was performed on an Illumina HiSeq 1500. TCRdb's own reprocessing of the public reads used fastp at Q25 and MiXCR and kept productive beta chains. Every distinct CDR3 protein forms one entry, paired with its most common genes and DNA. This sample has 100,000 to 150,000 distinct CDR3 sequences in its table, and 20% to 30% of those were observed once. Together, the top ten hold around 32% of the sample. The germline V gene supplies CDR1 MDHEN and CDR2 SYDVKM. Trimming at the junction amounts to 3 bases on V and 4 bases on J, and the germline ends lie 25 bases apart. From its cysteine to its phenylalanine, the CDR3 spans 18 amino acids. Of the read, only the CDR3 DNA is kept; its 54 bases are in frame from base 1.

The clonotype was recovered from a human donor in good health (CMV status not recorded). Some clones in this sample may be carry-over from other donors' samples. The rearrangement joined TRBV28 to TRBJ2-7; no D gene is confidently identified. Sequencing was performed on PBMCs, sequenced either directly or after in vitro stimulation (not recorded which). The nucleotides read TGTGCCAGCAGTTTTCAGCGTCTCTTCAAGATCGGCTCTTACGAGCAGTACTTC. This yields the protein CASSFQRLFKIGSYEQYF.